The 22 T cell receptor beta chains reported below all come from one sample, sequenced in a study of CD8+CD57+ T cells in acquired aplastic anemia listed by TCRdb under 2018. Sequencing was carried out with an Illumina HiSeq 2000. Genomic DNA was used as template for profiling of TCR beta VDJ combinations and CDR3 sequences. TCRdb redid the processing of the public reads, applying fastp at Q25 and MiXCR, and retained in-frame beta chains. Each entry merges the rows of one CDR3 protein and shows their most common DNA and genes. The sample table contains hundreds of thousands of distinct CDR3 sequences; only one count was recorded for around 68% of them. 4% of the sample goes to the ten largest clones. Sequenced input: sorted CD4+, CD8+, or CD8+CD57+ T cells (not recorded which) from PBMCs. The receptors originated from a human donor in good health, serving as a control.

This clonotype was counted many times. The chain joins TRBV12-5 to TRBJ1-6; D is ambiguous. The CDR3 consists of 18 residues. The germline V gene has CDR1 LGHNT and CDR2 FRNRAP. Trimming took 5 bases from V and 3 from J, leaving 20 bases between them. This CDR3 is CASGQGGFRAGYNSPLHF. The CDR3, as DNA: TGTGCTAGTGGTCAAGGCGGTTTCCGGGCGGGCTATAATTCACCCCTCCACTTT.

At least ten counts were recorded for this clonotype. V usage is TRBV30 and J usage is TRBJ1-6; D possibly corresponds to TRBD1 (6 bases). The CDR3 covers 15 residues. The V gene lost 5 bases and the J gene lost 4 bases, with 15 bases spanning the gap. CDR1 and CDR2 (germline): GTSNPN, SVGIG (reference sequence). The chain's CDR3 is CAWGGAQGYNSPLHF. The CDR3 DNA reads as TGTGCCTGGGGGGGGGCACAGGGTTATAATTCACCCCTCCACTTT.

In regard to this clonotype: Compared with germline, one end of the junction differs, possibly owing to a read error. This chain uses TRBV7-9 with TRBJ1-1, with D perhaps matching TRBD1 (5 bases). The CDR3 has 18 amino acids. Germline assignment: CDR1 SEHNR and CDR2 FQNEAQ (reference sequence). CDR3 DNA: TGTGCCAGCAGCTTAGGAGATGCGGGGCCCCGAACGAAGACTGGAGCTTTCTTT. As protein: CASSLGDAGPRTKTGAFF.

The CDR3 is CASSLELADTEAFF. The CDR3 DNA is TGCGCCAGCAGCCTGGAACTAGCGGACACTGAAGCTTTCTTT. The chain carries TRBV5-1 and TRBJ1-1; D is unclear. CDR1 is SGHRS, CDR2 YFSETQ, per germline. The CDR3 contains 14 residues. Between the trimmed V and J ends, which lost 4 bases and 3 bases, there was a span of 13 bases.

The chain uses TRBV5-5 and TRBJ1-6, with D possibly TRBD1 on 6 matching bases. V was pared by 4 bases and J by 7 bases, with 24 bases between. This CDR3 has 18 residues. CDR1 and CDR2 from the germline V gene are SGHKS and YYEKEE (reference sequence). The DNA for the CDR3 is TGTGCCAGCAGCGTCGGACAGTCGCCCTCTGGGGCCAATTCACCCCTCCACTTT. As protein: CASSVGQSPSGANSPLHF.

This clonotype was recorded a few times. The V gene is TRBV2, the J gene TRBJ1-5; D possibly corresponds to TRBD1 (5 bases). The CDR3 consists of 13 residues. Trimming cost V 3 bases and J 4 bases, with 7 bases left between them. Germline assignment: CDR1 SNHLY and CDR2 FYNNEI. The CDR3 here is CASSDRQNQPQHF. Here the CDR3 DNA reads TGTGCCAGCAGTGACAGACAGAATCAGCCCCAGCATTTT.

A single count supports this clonotype. CDR3 sequence reads: CASSSRAREGSYEQYF. The CDR3 region has the DNA TGTGCCAGCAGCTCCCGGGCCAGGGAGGGGTCGTACGAGCAGTACTTC. This chain joins TRBV11-2 and TRBJ2-7; TRBD2 agrees at 7 bases. Trimming cost V 4 bases and J 4 bases; bases outside gene matches: 13. Looked up from germline, CDR1 is SGHAT and CDR2 is FQNNGV. This CDR3 is built from 16 residues.

To note about this clonotype: A read error is likely, as this CDR3 ends without the conserved phenylalanine or tryptophan. It is unclear where the CDR3 begins or ends on the DNA, so no DNA is shown, and the CDR3 is as TCRdb lists it. V gene TRBV15 combines with J gene TRBJ2-5; TRBD1 is the table's D call and was not checked against the DNA. Including both end residues, the CDR3 is 14 amino acids long. Germline V CDR1 and CDR2: LNHNV, YYDKDF (reference sequence). CDR3 in amino acids: CATSLMEGGETKHS.

This clonotype was seen repeatedly, ten times or more. The rearrangement links TRBV20-1 to TRBJ1-6, with TRBD1 as a possible D gene (6 bases). Trimming removed 6 bases from V and 7 bases from J, with 19 bases in between. Looked up from germline, CDR1 is DFQATT and CDR2 is SNEGSKA (reference sequence). The length of the CDR3 is 15 residues. The CDR3 loop reads CSADRRQDPNSPLHF. The DNA of the CDR3 is TGCAGTGCGGATCGGAGACAGGATCCGAATTCACCCCTCCACTTT.

This clonotype was recorded only once. For the CDR3, the DNA is TGCAGTGCTAGAGATCGACGGGACAATTGCTACACCTTC. Translating it yields CSARDRRDNCYTF. The chain joins TRBV20-1 to TRBJ1-2, with a weak D call TRBD1 (6 bases). In germline, CDR1 is DFQATT, CDR2 SNEGSKA (reference sequence). Trimming removed 0 bases at V and 9 bases at J, with 14 bases between. The CDR3 totals 13 residues.

The chain carries TRBV10-3 and TRBJ1-1; D unresolved. Germline CDR1 and CDR2: ENHRY and SYGVKD. V was shortened by 0 bases and J by 4 bases, with 9 bases between the two germline ends. CDR3 length equals 14 residues. The CDR3 DNA is TGTGCCATCAGTGAGTCGAGGATTGGCACTGAAGCTTTCTTT. Translating gives CAISESRIGTEAFF.

Worth noting for this clonotype: One end of the junction varies from germline; a read error may be responsible. The chain has TRBV14 and TRBJ2-5, with D unclear. Germline values: CDR1 SGHDN, CDR2 FVKESK. The CDR3 runs 12 residues. CDR3 loop: CASSQTEQTEAF. CDR3 in DNA: TGTGCCAGCAGCCAAACAGAGCAAACAGAAGCTTTC.

A few counts support this clonotype. A read error may produce the germline difference seen at one junction end. The chain employs TRBV9 and TRBJ2-7; D possibly corresponds to TRBD1 (6 bases). The germline V gene encodes CDR1 SGDLS and CDR2 YYNGEE. The CDR3 contains 12 residues. The CDR3 nucleotides are TGCGCCAGCAGCGTCTCAGGGGTCGAGCAGTACTTC. It specifies CASSVSGVEQYF.

Remarks on this clonotype: A read error may account for a junction end that differs from germline. The chain carries TRBV9 and TRBJ2-1, with D tentatively TRBD1 or TRBD2 (5 bases each). This CDR3 comprises 12 residues. CDR1 SGDLS and CDR2 YYNGEE come from the germline V gene. The CDR3 DNA follows: TGTGCCAGCAGCTTAGGTATGGGACCTAACCTCTTC. Its protein is CASSLGMGPNLF.

As concerns this clonotype: Here the CDR3 omits its conserved ending phenylalanine or tryptophan, so a read error is the likely source. The chain is built from TRBV2 and TRBJ2-7; 10 nucleotides match TRBD1. Per germline, CDR1 SNHLY and CDR2 FYNNEI. This CDR3 contains 13 residues. J lost 6 bases, V lost 6 bases, and 5 bases had no gene match. In nucleotides, the CDR3 is TGTGCCAGCAGGCCGGGGACAGGGGTCGAGCAGTACATC. Translated: CASRPGTGVEQYI.

This clonotype occurred many times. V is TRBV6-2 or TRBV6-3 and J is TRBJ2-3; TRBD2 matches at 13 bases. With 6 bases clipped from V and 7 bases from J, the junction kept 7 bases outside the gene matches. Germline V lookup: CDR1 MNHEY, CDR2 SVGEGT. This CDR3 is 15 amino acids long. The DNA for the CDR3 is TGTGCCAGCAGGGCACTAGCGGGGGGGCTAAATACGCAGTATTTT. It yields the protein CASRALAGGLNTQYF.

Comment on this clonotype: One end of the junction is discordant with germline, which a read error may explain. The chain carries TRBV7-9 and TRBJ2-7; no firm D call. CDR1 is SEHNR, CDR2 FQNEAQ, per germline (reference sequence). This CDR3 has 14 amino acids. The CDR3 DNA reads TGCGCCAGCAGCCCTGAGCAGGCACTGAACGAGCACACCTTC. Its protein is CASSPEQALNEHTF.

The chain recombines TRBV15 with TRBJ2-2, with D possibly being TRBD1 (6 bases). CDR1 is LNHNV and CDR2 is YYDKDF in the germline V gene (reference sequence). CDR3 length: 16 residues. Trimming took 0 bases from V and 4 from J, leaving 12 bases between them. CDR3 DNA: TGTGCCACCAGCAGAGATTTTGGACAGTTCACCGGGGAGCTGTTTTTT. Translated, it gives CATSRDFGQFTGELFF. Looking up the rest from reference TRBV15 and TRBJ2-2 gives the full variable domain: DAMVIQNPRYQVTQFGKPVTLSCSQTLNHNVMYWYQQKSSQAPKLLFHYYDKDFNNEADTPDNFQSRRPNTSFCFLDIRSPGLGDTAMYLCATSRDFGQFTGELFFGEGSRLTVL.

V is TRBV9 and J is TRBJ1-3; 8 bases map to TRBD2. The DNA matches TRBJ2-3 better at its end, which makes the J call doubtful. This CDR3 region has 14 residues. From germline, CDR1 is SGDLS and CDR2 YYNGEE. The CDR3 nucleotides read TGTGCCAGCAGCGGGTCGGGACTAGTCTACGAGCAGTATTTT. Residues: CASSGSGLVYEQYF.

The chain employs TRBV5-1 and TRBJ2-5, with TRBD2 as a possible D gene (6 bases). Trimming cost V 0 bases and J 3 bases, with 15 bases left between them. Germline CDR1 reads SGHRS; CDR2 reads YFSETQ. The CDR3 consists of 16 residues. The CDR3 DNA is TGCGCCAGCAGCTTGGACGGGAGCCTGCTGAAAGAGACCCAGTACTTC. Its protein is CASSLDGSLLKETQYF.

Remarks on this clonotype: One end of the junction is discordant with germline, which a read error may explain. The rearrangement uses TRBV2 and TRBJ1-4; D gene uncertain. CDR3 size: 11 residues. Germline V gene lookup returns CDR1 SNHLY and CDR2 FYNNEI. In DNA, the CDR3 is TGTGCCAGCCGGGTCCACGAAAAACTGTTGTTT. Amino acids: CASRVHEKLLF.

V usage is TRBV7-2 and J usage is TRBJ1-6, with unresolved D. This CDR3 has 15 amino acids. The V gene lost 5 bases and the J gene lost 15 bases, with 23 bases spanning the gap. Germline V gene lookup returns CDR1 SGHTA and CDR2 FQGNSA. This CDR3 reads CASSHARKGNYHLHF. CDR3 DNA sequence: TGTGCCAGCAGCCATGCTAGGAAAGGGAATTACCACCTCCACTTT.